The 25 T cell receptor beta chains listed next were all sequenced from one sample in a study of glioma-infiltrating T cells. Amplification of TCR alpha and beta CDR3 regions from RNA used iRepertoire nested multiplex PCR. TCRdb recomputed calls from the multiplex PCR reads with MiXCR, one row per CDR3 protein. This sample has around 150,000 distinct CDR3 sequences, with roughly two fifths found just once. Sequenced sample: glioma tissue, nonneoplastic brain tissue, or PBMCs (not recorded which). The receptors were gathered from a human donor with low-grade glioma or glioblastoma, undergoing nonglioma brain surgery, or in good health (not recorded which).

This sequence joins TRBV6-6 and TRBJ1-3; D is unclear. CDR1 MNHNY and CDR2 SVGAGI come from the germline V gene (reference sequence). The ends were cut back, 2 bases at V and 2 bases at J, with 7 bases in the middle. The length of the CDR3 is 14 residues. CDR3 DNA: TGTGCCAGCAGTTACGCGAGTGCTGGAAACACCATATATTTT. Residues: CASSYASAGNTIYF.

This clonotype was detected a few times. The chain has TRBV20-1 and TRBJ2-1; D assignment may be TRBD1 or TRBD2 (5 bases each). The V and J ends lost 5 bases and 7 bases respectively, with 15 bases between them. CDR1 and CDR2 (germline): DFQATT, SNEGSKA (reference sequence). The CDR3 length is 13 residues. The CDR3 DNA follows: TGCAGTGCTCCCGGGACCCCGCCGAATGAGCAGTTCTTC. Its translation: CSAPGTPPNEQFF.

Here the CDR3 reads CASSYTVPGNTIYF. CDR3 in DNA: TGTGCCAGCAGCTACACGGTTCCGGGAAACACCATATATTTT. The J gene is TRBJ1-3, the V gene TRBV6-1; no firm D call. Germline V gene sequence: CDR1 MNHNS, CDR2 SASEGT. V was shortened by 6 bases and J by 4 bases, with 13 bases between the two germline ends. The CDR3 has 14 amino acids.

CDR3 coding DNA: TGTGCCAGCAGCCCCGGAGGAGGCGAAGAGACCCAGTACTTC. Amino acids: CASSPGGGEETQYF. This chain connects TRBV6-2 or TRBV6-3 to TRBJ2-5, with a weak D call TRBD2 (5 bases). This CDR3 region has 14 residues. Germline loops: CDR1 MNHEY, CDR2 SVGEGT. Trimming removed 6 bases from V and 3 bases from J, with 14 bases in between.

V usage is TRBV20-1 and J usage is TRBJ2-1, with 9 bases fitting TRBD2. V gave up 1 base and J gave up 8 bases; unmatched junction bases: 12. The CDR3 extends over 16 amino acids. The germline CDR1 and CDR2 sequences are DFQATT and SNEGSKA (reference sequence). CDR3 coding DNA: TGCAGTGCTAGAGTATTCGGACTAGCGTTTAAGGATGAGCAGTTCTTC. This translates into CSARVFGLAFKDEQFF.

The V gene is TRBV4-2, the J gene TRBJ2-7; tentative D call: TRBD1 (6 bases). The germline V and J ends were trimmed by 4 bases and 5 bases, with 15 bases remaining between them. Germline CDR1 reads LGHNA; CDR2 reads YNFKEQ. The CDR3 totals 14 residues. The CDR3 DNA reads TGTGCCAGCAGCCCCCAGACAGGTAACCACGAGCAGTACTTC. This encodes CASSPQTGNHEQYF.

This rearrangement joins TRBV7-2 to TRBJ2-3; D remains ambiguous. Matching the DNA end better, TRBJ2-5 makes the J call doubtful. From germline, CDR1 is SGHTA and CDR2 FQGNSA. The CDR3 has 16 residues. The CDR3 reads CASSLALAPRPETQYF. Written as DNA, the CDR3 is TGTGCCAGCAGCTTAGCGCTTGCCCCGAGGCCAGAGACCCAGTACTTC.

This clonotype was recorded a few times. This chain connects TRBV6-2 or TRBV6-3 to TRBJ2-7; 7 nucleotides align to TRBD1. Germline V gene sequence: CDR1 MNHEY, CDR2 SVGEGT. The CDR3 length is 14 residues. V dropped 5 bases and J dropped 5; count of bases not matched to a gene: 9. The CDR3 is CASSDGTDHHEQYF. CDR3 in DNA: TGTGCCAGCAGTGACGGGACAGACCATCACGAGCAGTACTTC.

The chain combines TRBV7-2 with TRBJ2-5; TRBD2 is a possible D gene (5 bases). The CDR3 contains 14 residues. With 4 bases removed from V and 4 bases from J, the gap between germline ends came to 13 bases. Germline V CDR1 and CDR2: SGHTA, FQGNSA. CDR3 sequence: CASSSTPSTETQYF. In DNA, the CDR3 is TGTGCCAGCAGCTCTACGCCTAGCACAGAGACCCAGTACTTC.

V usage is TRBV6-1 and J usage is TRBJ2-7; TRBD1 is a possible D gene (6 bases). V was shortened by 5 bases and J by 3 bases, with 17 bases between the two germline ends. Germline V CDR1 and CDR2: MNHNS, SASEGT. The CDR3 contains 15 residues. CDR3 bases: TGTGCCAGCAGTTGGGCGAGCAGGGGAATCTACGAGCAGTACTTC. Protein: CASSWASRGIYEQYF.

This clonotype has at least ten counts. The chain has TRBV20-1 and TRBJ2-5; D unresolved. The germline V gene encodes CDR1 DFQATT and CDR2 SNEGSKA (reference sequence). V dropped 3 bases and J dropped 9 bases, with 17 bases sitting between them. This CDR3 has 13 amino acids. The CDR3 sequence is CSASRGVREAQYF. CDR3 DNA sequence: TGCAGTGCTAGTCGCGGAGTTCGTGAGGCCCAGTACTTC.

The gene calls are TRBV5-4 and TRBJ1-1; D remains unclear. V was pared by 1 base and J by 11 bases, with 18 bases between. This CDR3 spans 14 amino acids. CDR1 and CDR2 (germline): SGHNT, YYREEE (reference sequence). CDR3 coding DNA: TGTGCCAGCAGCTTGTTTGGACTTCGAGTGGAGGCTTTCTTT. It codes for CASSLFGLRVEAFF. The whole variable domain, filled in from reference TRBV5-4 and TRBJ1-1, reads ETGVTQSPTHLIKTRGQQVTLRCSSQSGHNTVSWYQQALGQGPQFIFQYYREEENGRGNFPPRFSGLQFPNYSSELNVNALELDDSALYLCASSLFGLRVEAFFGQGTRLTVV.

The rearrangement links TRBV2 to TRBJ1-1; 7 nucleotides match TRBD1. Germline CDR1 and CDR2: SNHLY and FYNNEI. The CDR3 extends over 14 amino acids. Germline trimming cut 5 bases from V and 3 bases from J; bases unmatched to any gene: 6. The CDR3 sequence: CASSPDRDDTEAFF. CDR3 coding DNA: TGTGCCAGCAGTCCTGACAGGGATGACACTGAAGCTTTCTTT.

Notes on this clonotype: No DNA is shown, since the ends of the CDR3 on it are uncertain; the CDR3 is the one TCRdb lists. The rearrangement uses TRBV6-1 and TRBJ1-5; TRBD1 was called by the table and not checked on the DNA. 15 amino acids form the CDR3, both terminal residues included. Germline V gene lookup returns CDR1 MNHNS and CDR2 SASEGT. The CDR3 protein is CASSTSTASNQPQHF.

The V and J genes are TRBV7-2 and TRBJ2-3; D possibly matches TRBD1 or TRBD2 (5 bases each). The CDR3 totals 15 residues. Germline V gives CDR1 SGHTA, CDR2 FQGNSA. V was shortened by 1 base and J by 1 base, with 9 bases between the two germline ends. The CDR3 is CASSLGGRGTDTQYF. The DNA of the CDR3 is TGTGCCAGCAGCTTAGGGGGACGTGGCACAGATACGCAGTATTTT.

This clonotype was counted only a few times. The chain joins TRBV6-2 or TRBV6-3 to TRBJ2-5; 8 positions agree with TRBD1. The CDR3 sequence is 13 residues long. The J segment lost 4 bases and the V segment lost 6 bases, leaving 4 bases of the junction unmatched. In germline, CDR1 is MNHEY, CDR2 SVGEGT. The CDR3 sequence is CASSRGQVETQYF. The CDR3 DNA reads TGTGCCAGCAGCAGGGGACAGGTAGAGACCCAGTACTTC.

This clonotype has only a few counts. The DNA for the CDR3 is TGTGCCAGCAGTTTCCAGAGGGGGAACACCGGGGAGCTGTTTTTT. It is translated as CASSFQRGNTGELFF. The chain combines TRBV11-1 with TRBJ2-2; the D gene could be TRBD1 or TRBD2 (5 bases each). The V gene's germline CDR1 is SGHAT and CDR2 FQDESV (reference sequence). This CDR3 comprises 15 residues. Between the trimmed V and J ends, which lost 6 bases and 1 base, there was a span of 12 bases. Drawing the rest from reference TRBV11-1 and TRBJ2-2, the complete variable domain is EAEVAQSPRYKITEKSQAVAFWCDPISGHATLYWYRQILGQGPELLVQFQDESVVDDSQLPKDRFSAERLKGVDSTLKIQPAELGDSAMYLCASSFQRGNTGELFFGEGSRLTVL.

The chain uses TRBV3-1 and TRBJ2-5, with no clear D. Per the germline V gene, CDR1 is LGHDT and CDR2 is YNNKEL (reference sequence). Trimming cost V 2 bases and J 5 bases, with 3 bases left between them. The CDR3 covers 11 residues. The CDR3 nucleotides read TGTGCCAGCAGCCAACTCGAGACCCAGTACTTC. Its protein product is CASSQLETQYF.

With respect to this clonotype: With a much larger clone just one base away, this may be a read error. CDR3 region: CASSYNRLAEQYF. The CDR3 DNA follows: TGTGCCAGCAGTTACAACCGTCTTGCGGAGCAGTACTTC. The genes are TRBV6-6 and TRBJ2-7, with D unclear. V was shortened by 2 bases and J by 7 bases, with 12 bases between the two germline ends. The CDR3 consists of 13 residues. CDR1 and CDR2 from the germline V gene are MNHNY and SVGAGI (reference sequence).

The V call is TRBV20-1, the J call TRBJ2-7; D unclear. From germline, CDR1 is DFQATT and CDR2 SNEGSKA (reference sequence). The CDR3 spans 15 residues. V lost 4 bases and J 3 bases, leaving 19 bases between the germline ends. The CDR3 spells CSATRGETDVYEQYF. Written as DNA, the CDR3 is TGCAGTGCTACAAGAGGTGAGACGGACGTCTACGAGCAGTACTTC.

This clonotype was recorded a few times. V usage is TRBV25-1 and J usage is TRBJ2-7; TRBD1 agrees at 7 bases. This CDR3 is 13 amino acids long. V shed 6 bases and J 7 bases; nucleotides not matched to a gene: 9. Germline-derived CDR1 and CDR2 are MGHDK and SYGVNS. The CDR3 loop reads CASRRDSAREQYF. CDR3 coding DNA: TGTGCCAGCAGAAGGGACAGCGCGCGGGAGCAGTACTTC.

The V and J genes are TRBV27 and TRBJ2-7, with 7 bases lining up with TRBD1. The CDR3 extends over 14 amino acids. With 0 bases clipped from V and 3 bases from J, the junction kept 2 bases outside the gene matches. The germline V gene has CDR1 MNHEY and CDR2 SMNVEV (reference sequence). The CDR3 is CASSLSGQFYEQYF. DNA for the CDR3: TGTGCCAGCAGTTTATCGGGACAGTTCTACGAGCAGTACTTC.

J is TRBJ1-5 and V is TRBV12-3 or TRBV12-4; D may be TRBD1 (6 bases). This CDR3 is built from 14 residues. The germline V and J ends were trimmed by 7 bases and 4 bases, with 14 bases remaining between them. The CDR3 region is CASTRGGRNQPQHF. The CDR3 nucleotides are TGTGCCAGCACCAGGGGTGGGAGGAATCAGCCCCAGCATTTT.

The chain employs TRBV28 and TRBJ1-1; D is uncertain. Looked up from germline, CDR1 is MDHEN and CDR2 is SYDVKM. V lost 3 bases to trimming and J lost 4 bases, with 21 bases between them. CDR3 length: 17 amino acids. The chain's CDR3 is CASSFLRTSASSTEAFF. The CDR3 region has the DNA TGTGCCAGCAGTTTTCTTCGCACATCTGCCTCCTCCACTGAAGCTTTCTTT.

The rearrangement uses TRBV25-1 and TRBJ1-5, with no clear D. From germline, CDR1 is MGHDK and CDR2 SYGVNS. This CDR3 spans 13 amino acids. V gave up 4 bases and J gave up 0 bases, with 4 bases separating them. For the CDR3, the DNA is TGTGCCAGCAGTGCAGGTAGCAATCAGCCCCAGCATTTT. Encoded protein: CASSAGSNQPQHF.